This TCR beta chain came from a study of cytomegalovirus exposure and HLA in healthy donors. Findings and limits, study-wide: TCR beta V segments were, for the most part, productive about 87% or about 30% of the time in an earlier analysis. At a 0.05 false discovery rate, a later analysis found about 17,000 TCR beta sequences to be associated with HLA alleles.

Its frequency marks this clone as medium-sized. As yet, its antigen is unknown. The PCR used 60 Vbeta and 13 Jbeta primers. Repertoires were generated with immunoSEQ multiplex PCR, while TCRdb's copy carries only in-frame clones and drops some. Here the sample table reports about 110,000 clones. Sequencing was performed on PBMCs. The source is a man in his thirties or forties in good health and CMV-seronegative.

The CDR3 here is CASSPGGGPGELFF. In nucleotides, the CDR3 is TGTGCCAGCAGCCCCGGGGGGGGGCCCGGGGAGCTGTTTTTT. The chain joins TRBV7-7 to TRBJ2-2; 8 positions agree with TRBD2. Trimming at V came to 5 bases and at J to 6 bases, leaving 5 bases not matched to a gene. The germline gives CDR1 SSHAT, CDR2 FNYEAQ (reference sequence). This CDR3 region has 14 residues. Full variable domain (rest looked up from reference TRBV7-7 and TRBJ2-2): GAGVSQSPRYKVTKRGQDVTLRCDPISSHATLYWYQQALGQGPEFLTYFNYEAQPDKSGLPSDRFSAERPEGSISTLTIQRTEQRDSAMYRCASSPGGGPGELFFGEGSRLTVL.